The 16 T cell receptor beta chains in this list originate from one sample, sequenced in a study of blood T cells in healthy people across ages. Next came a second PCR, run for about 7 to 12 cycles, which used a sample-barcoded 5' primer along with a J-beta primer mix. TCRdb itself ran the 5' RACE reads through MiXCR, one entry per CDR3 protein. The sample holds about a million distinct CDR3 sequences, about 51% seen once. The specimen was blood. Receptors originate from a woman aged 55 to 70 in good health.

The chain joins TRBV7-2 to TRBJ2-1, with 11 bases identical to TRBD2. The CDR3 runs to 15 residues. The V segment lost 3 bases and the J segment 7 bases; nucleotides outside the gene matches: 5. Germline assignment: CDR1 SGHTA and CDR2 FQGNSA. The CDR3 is CASSLRGLADNEQFF. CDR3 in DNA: TGTGCCAGCAGCTTGAGGGGACTAGCGGATAATGAGCAGTTCTTC.

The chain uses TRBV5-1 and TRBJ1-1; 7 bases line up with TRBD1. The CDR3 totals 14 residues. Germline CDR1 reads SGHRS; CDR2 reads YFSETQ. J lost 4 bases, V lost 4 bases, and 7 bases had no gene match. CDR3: CASSATGVGTEAFF. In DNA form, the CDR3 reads TGCGCCAGCAGCGCTACAGGGGTCGGCACTGAAGCTTTCTTT.

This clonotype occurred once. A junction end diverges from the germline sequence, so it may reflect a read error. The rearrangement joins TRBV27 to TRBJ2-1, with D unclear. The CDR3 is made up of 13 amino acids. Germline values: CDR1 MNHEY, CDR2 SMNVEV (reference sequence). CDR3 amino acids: CASRGNPYNEQFF. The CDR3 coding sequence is TGTGCCAGCCGTGGGAACCCCTACAACGAGCAGTTCTTC.

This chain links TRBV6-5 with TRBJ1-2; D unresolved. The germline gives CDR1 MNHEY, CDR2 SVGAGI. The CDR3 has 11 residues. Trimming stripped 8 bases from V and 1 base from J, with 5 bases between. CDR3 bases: TGTGCCAGCGGGCTTAACTATGGCTACACCTTC. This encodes CASGLNYGYTF.

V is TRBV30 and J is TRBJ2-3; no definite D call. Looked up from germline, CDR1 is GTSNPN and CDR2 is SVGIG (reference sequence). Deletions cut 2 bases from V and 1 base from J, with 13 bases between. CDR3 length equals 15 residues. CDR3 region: CAWSHPWQGTDTQYF. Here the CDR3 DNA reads TGTGCCTGGAGTCACCCGTGGCAGGGCACAGATACGCAGTATTTT.

The CDR3 region has the DNA TGTGCCAGCACCCTAGGGTCAGATACGCAGTATTTT. Translated: CASTLGSDTQYF. The rearrangement links TRBV7-9 to TRBJ2-3; D uncertain. Germline values: CDR1 SEHNR, CDR2 FQNEAQ (reference sequence). V gave up 7 bases and J gave up 4 bases, with 9 bases separating them. This CDR3 is built from 12 residues.

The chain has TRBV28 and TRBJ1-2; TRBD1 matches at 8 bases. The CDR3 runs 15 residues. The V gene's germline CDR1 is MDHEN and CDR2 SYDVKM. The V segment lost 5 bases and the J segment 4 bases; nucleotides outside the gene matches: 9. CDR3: CASSPAGGDSYGYTF. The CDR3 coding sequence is TGTGCCAGCAGTCCCGCAGGGGGCGATTCCTATGGCTACACCTTC.

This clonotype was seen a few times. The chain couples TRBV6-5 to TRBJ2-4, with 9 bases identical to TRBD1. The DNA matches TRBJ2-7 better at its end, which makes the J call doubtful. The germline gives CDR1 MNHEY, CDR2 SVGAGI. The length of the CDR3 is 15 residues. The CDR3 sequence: CASRGAGQGYNEQYF. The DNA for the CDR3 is TGTGCCAGCAGAGGAGCGGGACAGGGATACAACGAGCAGTACTTC.

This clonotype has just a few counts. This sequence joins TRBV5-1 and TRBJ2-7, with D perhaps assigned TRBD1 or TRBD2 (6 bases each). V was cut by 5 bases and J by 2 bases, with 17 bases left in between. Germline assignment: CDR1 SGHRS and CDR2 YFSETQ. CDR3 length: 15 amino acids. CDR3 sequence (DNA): TGCGCCAGCAGTCGCATCGGGGGCTCTACCTACGAGCAGTACTTC. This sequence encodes CASSRIGGSTYEQYF.

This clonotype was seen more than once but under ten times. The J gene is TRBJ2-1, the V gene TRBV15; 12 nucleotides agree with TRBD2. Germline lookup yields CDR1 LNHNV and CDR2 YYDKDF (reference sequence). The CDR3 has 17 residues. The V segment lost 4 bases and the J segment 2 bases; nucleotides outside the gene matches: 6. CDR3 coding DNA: TGTGCCACCAGCACCTCTAGCGGGAGGGGTCCCTACAATGAGCAGTTCTTC. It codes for CATSTSSGRGPYNEQFF.

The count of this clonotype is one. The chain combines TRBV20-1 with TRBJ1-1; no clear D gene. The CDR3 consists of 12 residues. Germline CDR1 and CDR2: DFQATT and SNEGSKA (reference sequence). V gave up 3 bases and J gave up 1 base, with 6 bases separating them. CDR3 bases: TGCAGTGCTAGTCAGGAGAACACTGAAGCTTTCTTT. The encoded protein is CSASQENTEAFF.

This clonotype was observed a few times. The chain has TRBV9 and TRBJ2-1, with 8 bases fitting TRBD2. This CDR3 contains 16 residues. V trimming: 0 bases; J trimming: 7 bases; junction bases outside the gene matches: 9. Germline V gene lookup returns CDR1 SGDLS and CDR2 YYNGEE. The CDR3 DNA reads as TGTGCCAGCAGCGTAGGGGTAGCGGGAACGGGGAATGAGCAGTTCTTC. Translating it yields CASSVGVAGTGNEQFF.

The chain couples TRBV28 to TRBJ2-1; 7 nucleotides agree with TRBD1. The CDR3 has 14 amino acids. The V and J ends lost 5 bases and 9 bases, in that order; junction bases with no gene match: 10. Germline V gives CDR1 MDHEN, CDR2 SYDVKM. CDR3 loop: CASSLTDRVGEQFF. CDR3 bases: TGTGCCAGCAGTCTCACCGACAGGGTGGGTGAGCAGTTCTTC.

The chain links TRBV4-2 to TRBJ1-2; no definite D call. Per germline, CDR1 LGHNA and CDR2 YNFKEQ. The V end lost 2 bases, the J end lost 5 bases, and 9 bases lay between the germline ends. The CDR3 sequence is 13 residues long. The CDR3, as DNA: TGTGCCAGCAGCCAAAACAGCGGATATGGCTACACCTTC. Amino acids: CASSQNSGYGYTF.

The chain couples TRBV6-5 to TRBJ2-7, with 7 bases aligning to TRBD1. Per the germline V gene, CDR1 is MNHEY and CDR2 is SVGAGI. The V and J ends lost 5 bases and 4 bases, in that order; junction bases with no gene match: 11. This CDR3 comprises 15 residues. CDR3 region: CASSPPRQGRYEQYF. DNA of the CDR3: TGTGCCAGCAGTCCCCCCCGACAGGGCCGTTACGAGCAGTACTTC.

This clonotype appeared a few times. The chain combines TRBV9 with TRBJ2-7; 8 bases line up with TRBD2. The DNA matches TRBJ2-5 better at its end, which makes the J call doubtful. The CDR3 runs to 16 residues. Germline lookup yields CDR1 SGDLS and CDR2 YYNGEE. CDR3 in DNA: TGTGCCAGCAGCGTAGGAGCGGGAGTAGTCCAAGAGACCCAGTACTTC. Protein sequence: CASSVGAGVVQETQYF.